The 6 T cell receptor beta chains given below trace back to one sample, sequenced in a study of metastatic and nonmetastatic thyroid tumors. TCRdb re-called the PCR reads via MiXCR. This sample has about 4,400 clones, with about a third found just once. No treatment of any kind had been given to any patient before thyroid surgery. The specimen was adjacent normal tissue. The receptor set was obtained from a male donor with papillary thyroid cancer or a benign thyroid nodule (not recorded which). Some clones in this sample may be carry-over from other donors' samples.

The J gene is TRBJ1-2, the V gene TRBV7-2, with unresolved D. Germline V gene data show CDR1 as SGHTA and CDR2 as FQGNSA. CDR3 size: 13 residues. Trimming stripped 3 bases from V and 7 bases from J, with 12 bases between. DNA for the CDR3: TGTGCCAGCAGCTTTGTAGGAGGACGTGGCTACACCTTC. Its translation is CASSFVGGRGYTF.

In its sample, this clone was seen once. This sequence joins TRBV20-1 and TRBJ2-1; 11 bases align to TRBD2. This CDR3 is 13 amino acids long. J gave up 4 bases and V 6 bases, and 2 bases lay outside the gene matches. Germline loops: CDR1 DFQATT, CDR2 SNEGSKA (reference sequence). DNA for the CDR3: TGCAGTGCCCGGACTAGCGGGTACAATGAGCAGTTCTTC. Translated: CSARTSGYNEQFF.

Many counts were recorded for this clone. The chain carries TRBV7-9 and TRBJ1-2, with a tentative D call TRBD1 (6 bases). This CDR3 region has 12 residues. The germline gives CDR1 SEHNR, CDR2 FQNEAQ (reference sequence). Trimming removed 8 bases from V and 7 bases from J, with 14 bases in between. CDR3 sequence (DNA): TGTGCCAGCTTGGGGGCCAGAGGTGGCTACACCTTC. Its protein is CASLGARGGYTF. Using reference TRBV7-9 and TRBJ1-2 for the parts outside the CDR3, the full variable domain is DTGVSQNPRHKITKRGQNVTFRCDPISEHNRLYWYRQTLGQGPEFLTYFQNEAQLEKSRLLSDRFSAERPKGSFSTLEIQRTEQGDSAMYLCASLGARGGYTFGSGTRLTVV.

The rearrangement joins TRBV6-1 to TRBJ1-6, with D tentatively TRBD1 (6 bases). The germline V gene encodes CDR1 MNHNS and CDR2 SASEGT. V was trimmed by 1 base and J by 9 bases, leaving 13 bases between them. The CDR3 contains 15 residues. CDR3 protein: CASSEGGQGTSPLHF. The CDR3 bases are TGTGCCAGCAGTGAAGGGGGGCAGGGGACTTCACCCCTCCACTTT.

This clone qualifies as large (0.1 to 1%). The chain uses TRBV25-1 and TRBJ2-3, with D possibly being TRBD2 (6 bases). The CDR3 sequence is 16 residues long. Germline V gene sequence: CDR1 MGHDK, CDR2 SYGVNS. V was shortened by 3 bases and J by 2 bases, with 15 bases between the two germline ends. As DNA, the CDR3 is TGTGCCAGCAGTGAGGAGGGGACGGTCTACACAGATACGCAGTATTTT. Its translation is CASSEEGTVYTDTQYF.

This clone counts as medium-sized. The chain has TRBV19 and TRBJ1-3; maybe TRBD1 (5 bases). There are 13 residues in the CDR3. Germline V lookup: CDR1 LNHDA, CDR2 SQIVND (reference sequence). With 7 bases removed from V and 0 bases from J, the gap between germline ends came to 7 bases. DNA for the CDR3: TGTGCCAGTACACAGGTCTCTGGAAACACCATATATTTT. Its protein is CASTQVSGNTIYF.